The rows below give T cell receptor beta chains drawn from one sample of a study of blood T cell repertoires in COVID-19. Data came from immunoSEQ multiplex PCR; TCRdb stores just in-frame clones and leaves some out. The sample carries 300,000 to 350,000 clones, about 88% recorded once. Sequencing was carried out using PBMCs or T cells enriched from blood (not recorded which). The source of these receptors is a woman aged 25 to 45 who had recovered from COVID-19. Both conserved end residues are part of each CDR3. A D gene is named only where the DNA matches it firmly. For some rows the clone size is stated as once, few or many, or as a class when expanded; others skip it.

v_call	d_call	j_call	clone_size	cdr3_aa	cdr3_nt
TRBV12-3/TRBV12-4	.	TRBJ2-7	.	CASSFLQGHEQYF	TGTGCCAGCAGTTTCCTGCAGGGCCACGAGCAGTACTTC
TRBV2	TRBD2	TRBJ2-3	.	CASTVSGGPLTDTQYF	TGTGCCAGCACCGTGAGCGGGGGGCCGCTCACAGATACGCAGTATTTT
TRBV5-1	.	TRBJ1-1	.	CASSLIDTENTEAFF	TGCGCCAGCAGCTTGATTGACACAGAGAACACTGAAGCTTTCTTT
TRBV7-8	.	TRBJ1-4	.	CASSLGAREKLFF	TGTGCCAGCAGCTTAGGGGCCCGTGAAAAACTGTTTTTT
TRBV12-3/TRBV12-4	.	TRBJ2-7	.	CASSLMTNEQYF	TGTGCCAGCAGTTTGATGACAAACGAGCAGTACTTC
TRBV9	.	TRBJ2-5	.	CASSVTTQETQYF	TGTGCCAGCAGCGTAACTACTCAAGAGACCCAGTACTTC
TRBV27	TRBD1	TRBJ1-2	.	CASRPDRAVGYTF	TGTGCCAGCAGACCGGACAGGGCCGTAGGCTACACCTTC
TRBV19	.	TRBJ1-3	.	CASSIEQGNTIYF	TGTGCCAGTAGTATAGAACAAGGAAACACCATATATTTT
TRBV15	.	TRBJ1-1	.	CATSSTVYTEAFF	TGTGCCACCAGCAGTACGGTTTACACTGAAGCTTTCTTT
TRBV6-1	.	TRBJ1-5	.	CASSDRLGGQPQHF	TGTGCCAGCAGTGACCGCTTGGGGGGTCAGCCCCAGCATTTT
TRBV28	.	TRBJ1-5	.	CASSLRRSNQPQHF	TGTGCCAGCAGTTTACGCAGGTCGAATCAGCCCCAGCATTTT
TRBV28	.	TRBJ2-3	.	CASSSPQGTDTQYF	TGTGCCAGCAGTTCACCACAGGGCACAGATACGCAGTATTTT
TRBV3-1/TRBV3-2	TRBD2	TRBJ2-3	.	CASSRSGGEDTQYF	TGTGCCAGCAGCCGTAGCGGGGGGGAAGATACGCAGTATTTT
TRBV11-3	TRBD1	TRBJ2-7	.	CASSPHGQGYEQYF	TGTGCCAGCAGCCCGCACGGACAGGGCTACGAGCAGTACTTC
TRBV7-8	.	TRBJ1-4	.	CASSLARVTGADEKLFF	TGTGCCAGCAGCTTGGCAAGGGTGACAGGAGCTGACGAAAAACTGTTTTTT
TRBV5-4	TRBD1	TRBJ1-2	few	CASSPMQGADYGYTF	TGTGCCAGCAGCCCCATGCAGGGGGCGGACTATGGCTACACCTTC
TRBV9	TRBD1	TRBJ2-1	.	CASTRGVGQEQFF	TGTGCCAGCACCCGAGGGGTGGGACAGGAACAGTTCTTC
TRBV5-4	TRBD2	TRBJ2-1	.	CASSSTSGGGVYNEQFF	TGTGCCAGCAGCTCCACCTCTGGCGGGGGGGTCTACAATGAGCAGTTCTTC
TRBV2	TRBD1	TRBJ1-2	.	CASSFRPGQGAKGYTF	TGTGCCAGCAGTTTCCGACCGGGACAGGGGGCAAAAGGCTACACCTTC
TRBV3-1/TRBV3-2	TRBD2	TRBJ2-2	.	CASSRTSGGAETGELFF	TGTGCCAGCAGCCGGACTAGCGGGGGGGCCGAGACCGGGGAGCTGTTTTTT
TRBV7-2	.	TRBJ2-5	.	CASSSPQGFQETQYF	TGTGCCAGCAGCTCGCCCCAGGGTTTCCAAGAGACCCAGTACTTC
TRBV5-5	.	TRBJ1-1	.	CASSLWGSFEAFF	TGTGCCAGCAGCTTGTGGGGCAGTTTTGAAGCTTTCTTT
TRBV15	.	TRBJ2-7	.	CATSRGANEQYF	TGTGCCACCAGCAGAGGTGCGAACGAGCAGTACTTC
TRBV24-1	.	TRBJ2-7	.	CATSDPSRGTYEQYF	TGTGCCACCAGTGATCCATCTCGGGGTACCTACGAGCAGTACTTC
TRBV29-1	.	TRBJ2-3	.	CSVEEGYRGSGTDTQYF	TGCAGCGTTGAAGAAGGCTATCGGGGTTCAGGCACAGATACGCAGTATTTT
TRBV5-4	.	TRBJ1-6	.	CATGQNNSPLHF	TGTGCCACCGGACAGAATAATTCACCCCTCCACTTT
TRBV30	.	TRBJ2-7	.	CAWNPWPSTREQYF	TGTGCCTGGAACCCCTGGCCCTCGACGAGGGAGCAGTACTTC
TRBV6-1	TRBD2	TRBJ2-2	once	CASSVGPWRGGANTGELFF	TGTGCCAGCAGTGTAGGCCCTTGGCGGGGGGGAGCGAACACCGGGGAGCTGTTTTTT
TRBV19	.	TRBJ2-2	few	CASRSTNTGELFF	TGTGCCAGTAGGAGTACGAACACCGGGGAGCTGTTTTTT
TRBV2	.	TRBJ1-3	.	CASSEIQANSGNTIYF	TGTGCCAGCAGTGAAATACAGGCAAACTCTGGAAACACCATATATTTT
TRBV4-1	TRBD1	TRBJ1-1	.	CASSQRGRSVNTEAFF	TGCGCCAGCAGCCAAAGGGGGCGCAGTGTGAACACTGAAGCTTTCTTT
TRBV24-1	TRBD2	TRBJ2-1	.	CATSERGVSYNEQFF	TGTGCCACCAGTGAGCGGGGGGTCTCCTACAATGAGCAGTTCTTC
TRBV19	.	TRBJ2-3	.	CASSPRLPGADTQYF	TGTGCCAGTAGTCCTCGACTACCTGGGGCAGATACGCAGTATTTT
TRBV7-9	TRBD1	TRBJ1-4	.	CASSSRAGTGVVEKLFF	TGTGCCAGCAGCTCTCGCGCTGGGACAGGGGTTGTTGAAAAACTGTTTTTT
TRBV27	TRBD1	TRBJ1-5	.	CASSPRDRVQPQHF	TGTGCCAGCAGCCCCCGGGACAGGGTCCAGCCCCAGCATTTT
TRBV7-9	TRBD2	TRBJ2-1	.	CASSSGGLAGVYNEQFF	TGTGCCAGCAGCTCTGGTGGACTAGCGGGGGTCTACAATGAGCAGTTCTTC
TRBV5-4	.	TRBJ2-1	.	CASGILEESYNEQFF	TGTGCCAGCGGCATCTTAGAGGAGTCCTACAATGAGCAGTTCTTC
TRBV30	.	TRBJ2-3	.	CAWNSFTDTQYF	TGTGCCTGGAATTCTTTTACAGATACGCAGTATTTT
TRBV2	TRBD1	TRBJ1-3	few	CASYTGAGNTIYF	TGTGCCAGCTATACAGGGGCTGGAAACACCATATATTTT
TRBV2	.	TRBJ2-7	.	CASSERMTDEQYF	TGTGCCAGCAGTGAACGAATGACAGACGAGCAGTACTTC
TRBV7-2	TRBD2	TRBJ2-3	.	CASSLMTSGGADTQYF	TGTGCCAGCAGCTTGATGACTAGCGGGGGCGCAGATACGCAGTATTTT